What follows is one T cell receptor (beta chain) and its context. This entry comes from a study of blood T cell repertoires in COVID-19. The wider study: Both acute and convalescent COVID-19 samples were obtained from the United States, Italy and Spain.

This CDR3 contains 14 residues. Germline CDR1 is MNHEY and CDR2 is SMNVEV (reference sequence). V shed 0 bases and J shed 6 bases, with 12 bases lying between them. TCRdb's copy holds only in-frame clones and misses some; the assay was immunoSEQ multiplex PCR. The data hold a few hundred thousand clones, with 85% to 90% observed a single time. Input material: peripheral blood. The origin of this receptor is a woman aged 40 to 50 who had recovered from COVID-19. The chain joins TRBV27 to TRBJ2-7; D may be TRBD2 (6 bases). The DNA for the CDR3 is TGTGCCAGCAGTTTATCGAATCCCGGGGGCGAGCAGTACTTC. Protein sequence: CASSLSNPGGEQYF.